A selection of T cell receptor beta chains follows, all from one sample in a study of OX40 agonist ivuxolimab in advanced cancers. The method was immunoSEQ multiplex PCR; TCRdb's version includes in-frame clones alone and lacks a portion of them. The data contain 50,000 to 70,000 clones, about 83% of them seen just once; the ten biggest clones take up roughly 0.79%. The sample in question was CD4+ or CD8+ T cells sorted from blood, obtained in a trial of the OX40 agonist ivuxolimab. Receptor source: an adult with an advanced solid tumor such as melanoma, head and neck, liver or kidney cancer. Both conserved end residues are part of each CDR3. D genes are given only for firm matches. The size field is filled for only some rows; it gives once, few, many or a size class.

V	D	size	J	length	DNA	CDR3
TRBV28	.	.	TRBJ1-5	17	TGTGCCAGCAGTTTAGGGGGGGCTACAGGGCCGAATCAGCCCCAGCATTTT	CASSLGGATGPNQPQHF
TRBV6-4	.	.	TRBJ2-5	11	TGTGCCAGCAGGAATCAAGAGACCCAGTACTTC	CASRNQETQYF
TRBV30	.	.	TRBJ1-5	13	TGTGCCTGGAGTAAATTCCCTGATCAGCCCCAGCATTTT	CAWSKFPDQPQHF
TRBV6-1	.	.	TRBJ1-1	12	TGTGCCAGCAGTGAAGCCAGCCTTGAAGCTTTCTTT	CASSEASLEAFF
TRBV11-1	TRBD2	.	TRBJ2-7	13	TGTGCCAGCAGCTTCAGCGGGAGCTACGAGCAGTACTTC	CASSFSGSYEQYF
TRBV5-4	TRBD2	.	TRBJ2-1	16	TGTGCCAGCAGCTTGTCACGGGGGGGCTCCTACAATGAGCAGTTCTTC	CASSLSRGGSYNEQFF
TRBV7-3	.	.	TRBJ2-2	13	TGTGCCAGCAGCTTAGTGAGCACCGGGGAGCTGTTTTTT	CASSLVSTGELFF
TRBV29-1	.	.	TRBJ2-3	15	TGCAGCGTTGAAGCACAGGATACTAGCACAGATACGCAGTATTTT	CSVEAQDTSTDTQYF
TRBV25-1	.	once	TRBJ1-4	13	TGTGCCAGCAGTAGTGGGTCTGAGGAAAAACTGTTTTTT	CASSSGSEEKLFF
TRBV5-6	TRBD1	.	TRBJ1-2	13	TGTGCCAGCAGCCCGGGACAGCACTATGGCTACACCTTC	CASSPGQHYGYTF
TRBV6-5	TRBD1	.	TRBJ1-2	14	TGTGCCAGCAGTTCTAACAGGGGGCAAGGGGGCTACACCTTC	CASSSNRGQGGYTF
TRBV27	.	.	TRBJ2-7	15	TGTGCCAGCAGACTAGATTACTCAGGCTCCTACGAGCAGTACTTC	CASRLDYSGSYEQYF
TRBV19	.	.	TRBJ1-3	14	TGTGCCAGTAGTGCACAGGGCTCTGGAAACACCATATATTTT	CASSAQGSGNTIYF
TRBV29-1	.	few	TRBJ1-1	12	TGCAGCGTTGAAGATCTCGGTCAGAACGCTTTCTTT	CSVEDLGQNAFF
TRBV28	.	.	TRBJ1-4	16	TGTGCCAGCAGCCCCAGTCTAGCGGGACGGAGCGGAAAACTGTTTTTT	CASSPSLAGRSGKLFF
TRBV28	TRBD2	.	TRBJ2-7	13	TGTGCCAGTGGGGCGGGAGGGCCGGGTGAGCAGTACTTC	CASGAGGPGEQYF
TRBV6-4	.	.	TRBJ2-7	14	TGTGCCAGCACCCGATTGGAGGGAACCTACGAGCAGTACTTC	CASTRLEGTYEQYF
TRBV5-6	TRBD1	.	TRBJ1-2	14	TGTGCCAGCAGTCTGGACGGACAGGGGTATGGCTACACCTTC	CASSLDGQGYGYTF
TRBV6-1	.	.	TRBJ2-1	15	TGTGCCAGCAGCGCCATTGGGGGGATGATGAATGAGCAGTTCTTC	CASSAIGGMMNEQFF
TRBV19	TRBD1	.	TRBJ2-7	14	TGTGCCAGTAGTACCAGGACAGGGGGCTACGAGCAGTACTTC	CASSTRTGGYEQYF
TRBV30	.	.	TRBJ1-5	13	TGTGCCTGGAGCCAGGGAGGGGATCAGCCCCAGCATTTT	CAWSQGGDQPQHF
TRBV6-1	.	.	TRBJ1-5	16	TGTGCCAGCAGTGAAATTGGGTTGGGGCGCAATCAGCCCCAGCATTTT	CASSEIGLGRNQPQHF
TRBV14	.	.	TRBJ1-2	13	TGTGCCAGCAGCCTTGACCCGGTCTATGGCTACACCTTC	CASSLDPVYGYTF
TRBV7-7	.	.	TRBJ2-3	14	TGTGCTAGCAGCTTAGACGGGAGCACAGATACGCAGTATTTT	CASSLDGSTDTQYF
TRBV5-4	TRBD2	.	TRBJ2-7	15	TGTGCCAGCAGCTTGGGACTAGCGGGGGGTGGCGAGCAGTACTTC	CASSLGLAGGGEQYF
TRBV7-9	TRBD1	few	TRBJ2-5	16	TGTGCCAGCACCCCTGGGACAGGGGGCGCCGGGGAGACCCAGTACTTC	CASTPGTGGAGETQYF
TRBV9	.	.	TRBJ1-5	13	TGTGCCAGCAGCGCCGGGGGGGGACAGCCCCAGCATTTT	CASSAGGGQPQHF
TRBV5-5	.	.	TRBJ2-6	14	TGTGCCAGCAGCTTTGGCTCTGGGGCCAACGTCCTGACTTTC	CASSFGSGANVLTF
TRBV18	.	.	TRBJ1-5	15	TGTGCCAGCTCCCCCACAGAACAGAGAAATCAGCCCCAGCATTTT	CASSPTEQRNQPQHF
TRBV6-1	.	.	TRBJ2-5	13	TGTGCCAGCAGTGAAGCTCCCCCCCGGACCCAGTACTTC	CASSEAPPRTQYF
TRBV28	.	few	TRBJ1-2	13	TGTGCCACGCTAACAGGTTCGAACTATGGCTACACCTTC	CATLTGSNYGYTF
TRBV4-1	TRBD1	.	TRBJ1-2	15	TGCGCCAGCAGCCAAAGGGACAGGGAGGCCTATGGCTACACCTTC	CASSQRDREAYGYTF
TRBV6-6	.	.	TRBJ1-1	14	TGTGCCAGCAGTTACTCGATCAGGGAGGCTGAAGCTTTCTTT	CASSYSIREAEAFF
TRBV19	TRBD2	.	TRBJ2-1	18	TGTGCCAGTAGTATGTCTTCCGTACAGCGGGGGGGCAGCAATGAGCAGTTCTTC	CASSMSSVQRGGSNEQFF
TRBV9	TRBD1	.	TRBJ2-7	16	TGTGCCAGCAGCCCCATGCCGGGACAGGGAACCTACGAGCAGTACTTC	CASSPMPGQGTYEQYF
TRBV11-2	.	.	TRBJ2-7	14	TGTGCCAGCAGCTGGGCCGGGACAAATTACGAGCAGTACTTC	CASSWAGTNYEQYF
TRBV5-8	.	.	TRBJ2-7	13	TGTGCCAGCAGCTTGGGAGGAATCTACGAGCAGTACTTC	CASSLGGIYEQYF
TRBV5-6	TRBD1	.	TRBJ1-3	16	TGTGCCAGCAGTTTCCGTAAAAGACAGGGGAGTAACACCATATATTTT	CASSFRKRQGSNTIYF
TRBV5-1	TRBD2	.	TRBJ2-1	16	TGCGCCAGCACCTACTCAATAGGACTAGCTAACAATGAGCAGTTCTTC	CASTYSIGLANNEQFF
TRBV30	TRBD1	.	TRBJ2-3	13	TGTGCCTGGAGAGGACAGGGCACAGATACGCAGTATTTT	CAWRGQGTDTQYF
TRBV20-1	.	.	TRBJ1-6	11	TGCAGTGCTAGGGGTGACTCACCCCTCCACTTT	CSARGDSPLHF
TRBV2	.	.	TRBJ1-5	16	TGTGCCAGCAGGGGGGGTACAGGGCTGAGCAATCAGCCCCAGCATTTT	CASRGGTGLSNQPQHF
TRBV7-2	.	few	TRBJ1-2	13	TGTGCCAGCAGCTTTATCCCCAGGGATGGCTACACCTTC	CASSFIPRDGYTF
TRBV7-5	.	.	TRBJ2-7	13	TGTGCCAGAAGCTTAGGACCCCCATTCGAGCAGTACTTC	CARSLGPPFEQYF
TRBV19	.	.	TRBJ2-3	15	TGTGCCAGTAGTATACAGTCTCTCGGCACAGATACGCAGTATTTT	CASSIQSLGTDTQYF
TRBV10-3	.	.	TRBJ1-5	16	TGTGCCATCAGTTCCCTCGGGGGGCGCGGCAATCAGCCCCAGCATTTT	CAISSLGGRGNQPQHF
TRBV5-1	.	few	TRBJ2-1	14	TGCGCCAGCAGCTTGGTGGCCAGTCGAAATGAGCAGTTCTTC	CASSLVASRNEQFF
TRBV19	.	few	TRBJ1-1	14	TGTGCCAGTACCGTCCGTGGGGTCAACACTGAAGCTTTCTTT	CASTVRGVNTEAFF
TRBV5-4	TRBD2	.	TRBJ2-3	18	TGTGCCAGCAGCTCCAAGGGTGCTAGCGGGGGGGCCACAGATACGCAGTATTTT	CASSSKGASGGATDTQYF
TRBV6-1	.	.	TRBJ2-5	10	TGTGCCAGCAGTGAAGAGACCCAGTACTTC	CASSEETQYF
TRBV30	.	.	TRBJ2-7	12	TGTGCCTGGAGTGTATTCTCCTACGAGCAGTACTTC	CAWSVFSYEQYF
TRBV21-1	.	.	TRBJ1-2	11	TGTGCCAGCAGTACAAGCCTACCGGGCCCCTTC	CASSTSLPGPF
TRBV6-1	.	.	TRBJ1-5	15	TGTGCCAGCAAGGAGAACCTCCTGGGGAATCAGCCCCAGCATTTT	CASKENLLGNQPQHF
TRBV11-2	.	.	TRBJ2-3	12	TGTGCCAGCAGCTTGTACTCAGATACGCAGTATTTT	CASSLYSDTQYF